These 31 T cell receptor beta chains were sequenced from one sample in a study of T cell responses to AZD1222 COVID-19 vaccine. Generated by immunoSEQ multiplex PCR, the TCRdb table keeps only in-frame clones and is missing some. In the table there are 120,000 or so clones, more than 65% of which are singletons. The specimen comprised peripheral blood, sampled 28 days after the second AZD1222 dose. The receptors were gathered from an adult who received the AZD1222 COVID-19 vaccine.

The chain is built from TRBV5-1 and TRBJ1-2, with 7 bases fitting TRBD1. The CDR3 has 14 amino acids. The V gene's germline CDR1 is SGHRS and CDR2 YFSETQ. J lost 4 bases, V lost 4 bases, and 7 bases had no gene match. In nucleotides, the CDR3 is TGCGCCAGCAGCGTGGCTGGGACAGCCTATGGCTACACCTTC. This gives the protein CASSVAGTAYGYTF.

This clone has just one count. V gene TRBV3-1 (or the pseudogene TRBV3-2) combines with J gene TRBJ2-7; D may be TRBD1 (6 bases). The CDR3 is 14 residues long. Per the germline V gene, CDR1 is LGHDT and CDR2 is YNNKEL (reference sequence). Trimming took 3 bases from V and 4 from J, leaving 13 bases between them. In DNA, the CDR3 is TGTGCCAGCAGCCATTACAACAGGGAGTACGAGCAGTACTTC. This sequence encodes CASSHYNREYEQYF.

The V call is TRBV27, the J call TRBJ2-1; TRBD2 matches at 15 bases. The CDR3 contains 16 residues. J lost 9 bases, V lost 3 bases, and 6 bases had no gene match. The germline gives CDR1 MNHEY, CDR2 SMNVEV (reference sequence). The DNA for the CDR3 is TGTGCCAGCAGTTTCCAGGGACTAGCGGGGGGTGGTGAGCAGTTCTTC. Translated: CASSFQGLAGGGEQFF.

CDR3 in amino acids: CASSPQSYNSPLHF. The CDR3 DNA follows: TGTGCCAGCAGTCCCCAGTCCTATAATTCACCCCTCCACTTT. The rearrangement joins TRBV7-2 to TRBJ1-6; D not certain. Trimming cost V 6 bases and J 1 base, with 7 bases left between them. The length of the CDR3 is 14 residues. Germline CDR1 is SGHTA and CDR2 is FQGNSA. The whole variable domain, filled in from reference TRBV7-2 and TRBJ1-6, reads GAGVSQSPSNKVTEKGKDVELRCDPISGHTALYWYRQSLGQGLEFLIYFQGNSAPDKSGLPSDRFSAERTGGSVSTLTIQRTQQEDSAVYLCASSPQSYNSPLHFGNGTRLTVT.

The rearrangement links TRBV9 to TRBJ1-2; 8 bases are a match to TRBD1. The CDR3 runs 15 residues. V shed 0 bases, J shed 7 bases, and the junction held 8 bases outside the gene matches. The germline CDR1 and CDR2 sequences are SGDLS and YYNGEE. CDR3 in DNA: TGTGCCAGCAGCGTAGCGGGACAGGTATTCCTTGGCTACACCTTC. Its protein is CASSVAGQVFLGYTF.

The CDR3 nucleotides read TGTGCCAGCAGTTTATCTGGACAGGACCCTTTCTTT. This encodes CASSLSGQDPFF. V is TRBV28 and J is TRBJ1-1; 7 positions match TRBD1. Germline CDR1 MDHEN, CDR2 SYDVKM. V shed 1 base and J 12 bases; nucleotides not matched to a gene: 5. The CDR3 length is 12 residues.

This clone was seen only once. The CDR3 region has the DNA TGTGCCAGCAGCCTCTCGACTTCTGAGCAGTTCTTC. Protein product: CASSLSTSEQFF. The chain recombines TRBV7-3 with TRBJ2-1; D gene uncertain. In germline, CDR1 is SGHTA, CDR2 FQGTGA. This CDR3 contains 12 residues. Trimming cost V 5 bases and J 9 bases, with 11 bases left between them.

The CDR3 bases are TGTGCCAGCTCCCGGGACAGTACATCCTACGAGCAGTACTTC. Its translation: CASSRDSTSYEQYF. The chain couples TRBV18 to TRBJ2-7; 7 nucleotides align to TRBD1. CDR1 and CDR2 (germline): KGHSH, LQKENI. CDR3 length: 14 residues. The V and J ends lost 6 bases and 1 base, in that order; junction bases with no gene match: 6.

The chain uses TRBV2 and TRBJ2-5, with D unresolved. From germline, CDR1 is SNHLY and CDR2 FYNNEI. The CDR3 runs to 13 residues. The V end lost 7 bases, the J end lost 5 bases, and 14 bases lay between the germline ends. The CDR3 spells CASTENPGETQYF. The CDR3 DNA is TGTGCCAGCACCGAAAACCCCGGGGAGACCCAGTACTTC. Drawing the rest from reference TRBV2 and TRBJ2-5, the complete variable domain is EPEVTQTPSHQVTQMGQEVILRCVPISNHLYFYWYRQILGQKVEFLVSFYNNEISEKSEIFDDQFSVERPDGSNFTLKIRSTKLEDSAMYFCASTENPGETQYFGPGTRLLVL.

This chain connects TRBV27 to TRBJ1-6; 7 positions agree with TRBD1. This CDR3 contains 11 residues. J lost 14 bases, V lost 5 bases, and 3 bases had no gene match. The germline V gene encodes CDR1 MNHEY and CDR2 SMNVEV (reference sequence). The CDR3 DNA reads as TGTGCCAGCAGTAGAGGGGGCTCCCTCCACTTT. This codes for CASSRGGSLHF.

V gene TRBV9 combines with J gene TRBJ2-5; TRBD2 is a possible D gene (6 bases). The CDR3 extends over 14 amino acids. Trimming removed 4 bases at V and 3 bases at J, with 13 bases between. CDR1 and CDR2 (germline): SGDLS, YYNGEE. Written as DNA, the CDR3 is TGTGCCAGCAGCTATGACTGGGGGGAAGAGACCCAGTACTTC. Protein product: CASSYDWGEETQYF.

This sequence joins TRBV7-9 and TRBJ1-3, with a weak D call TRBD1 (5 bases). Trimming pared 8 bases from V and 0 bases from J, leaving 11 bases between. This CDR3 is 14 amino acids long. CDR1 is SEHNR, CDR2 FQNEAQ, per germline (reference sequence). DNA for the CDR3: TGTGCCAGCCGAGGGGTTTACTCTGGAAACACCATATATTTT. The encoded protein is CASRGVYSGNTIYF.

This clone was seen a few times. This chain connects TRBV30 to TRBJ1-2; weak D call: TRBD1 (6 bases). Germline lookup yields CDR1 GTSNPN and CDR2 SVGIG (reference sequence). The CDR3 runs to 13 residues. Between the trimmed V and J ends, which lost 2 bases and 6 bases, there was a span of 13 bases. CDR3 sequence reads: CAWSPQGIDGYTF. The CDR3 coding sequence is TGTGCCTGGAGTCCTCAGGGGATTGATGGCTACACCTTC.

This clone was picked up one time. The chain has TRBV12-5 and TRBJ1-2, with a possible D match to TRBD1 (6 bases). V lost 4 bases to trimming and J lost 7 bases, with 10 bases between them. The CDR3 contains 12 residues. The germline V gene has CDR1 LGHNT and CDR2 FRNRAP. The CDR3 DNA reads TGTGCTAGTGGTTGGGGGGCTGGTGGCTACACCTTC. Translation gives CASGWGAGGYTF.

This clone was counted only a few times. The chain is built from TRBV7-2 and TRBJ1-4, with D uncertain. The CDR3 is 15 residues long. Trimming removed 5 bases from V and 7 bases from J, with 17 bases in between. CDR1 and CDR2 from the germline V gene are SGHTA and FQGNSA. CDR3 in amino acids: CASSRISSSGEKLFF. The CDR3 region has the DNA TGTGCCAGCAGCCGCATTTCGTCCTCAGGTGAAAAACTGTTTTTT. The whole variable domain, filled in from reference TRBV7-2 and TRBJ1-4, reads GAGVSQSPSNKVTEKGKDVELRCDPISGHTALYWYRQSLGQGLEFLIYFQGNSAPDKSGLPSDRFSAERTGGSVSTLTIQRTQQEDSAVYLCASSRISSSGEKLFFGSGTQLSVL.

This sequence joins TRBV29-1 and TRBJ1-1; 7 nucleotides align to TRBD1. Looked up from germline, CDR1 is SQVTM and CDR2 is ANQGSEA. CDR3 length: 12 amino acids. With 7 bases clipped from V and 7 bases from J, the junction kept 9 bases outside the gene matches. DNA for the CDR3: TGCAGCGGGGGAAAAACAGGGGTTGAAGCTTTCTTT. This encodes CSGGKTGVEAFF.

The rearrangement joins TRBV11-2 to TRBJ2-7; D remains unclear. CDR1 and CDR2 (germline): SGHAT, FQNNGV. With 5 bases removed from V and 6 bases from J, the gap between germline ends came to 14 bases. The CDR3 runs 13 residues. CDR3 amino acids: CASSPTVGGEQYF. CDR3 coding DNA: TGTGCCAGCAGCCCTACGGTGGGTGGCGAGCAGTACTTC.

The chain combines TRBV7-2 with TRBJ1-2; D gene ambiguous. Germline values: CDR1 SGHTA, CDR2 FQGNSA. V lost 3 bases to trimming and J lost 4 bases, with 15 bases between them. The CDR3 extends over 15 amino acids. The CDR3 region has the DNA TGTGCCAGCAGCTTTGGAACTGAACGACCCTATGGCTACACCTTC. Amino acids: CASSFGTERPYGYTF.

In its sample, this clone was seen once. The chain has TRBV5-1 and TRBJ2-5; possibly TRBD2 for D (6 bases). The germline V gene has CDR1 SGHRS and CDR2 YFSETQ. The CDR3 sequence is 14 residues long. V lost 0 bases and J lost 4, with 10 bases in between. Written as DNA, the CDR3 is TGCGCCAGCAGCTTGGTTGGGGGAGGAGAGACCCAGTACTTC. Translation: CASSLVGGGETQYF.

V usage is TRBV4-3 and J usage is TRBJ1-3; D gene ambiguous. From germline, CDR1 is LGHNA and CDR2 YSLEER. Trimming took 0 bases from V and 0 from J, leaving 15 bases between them. The CDR3 covers 18 residues. CDR3 coding DNA: TGCGCCAGCAGCCAAGAGGTGGGAAGGTTGAGCTCTGGAAACACCATATATTTT. Its protein is CASSQEVGRLSSGNTIYF.

This chain connects TRBV7-4 to TRBJ2-7; D gene unclear. V dropped 2 bases and J dropped 7 bases, with 21 bases sitting between them. CDR3 length equals 16 residues. Looked up from germline, CDR1 is SGHVT and CDR2 is SQSDAQ. In DNA, the CDR3 is TGTGCCAGCAGCTTATTGCGGATAGGGCGCCCTAGGGAGCAGTACTTC. It specifies CASSLLRIGRPREQYF.

The chain combines TRBV7-9 with TRBJ1-6; maybe TRBD1 (6 bases). The V end lost 1 base, the J end lost 10 bases, and 11 bases lay between the germline ends. This CDR3 has 14 residues. CDR1 is SEHNR and CDR2 is FQNEAQ in the germline V gene (reference sequence). The CDR3 DNA reads TGTGCCAGCAGCTTAGTGGAGGGGGTCTCACCCCTCCACTTT. It yields the protein CASSLVEGVSPLHF.

Of note for this clone: Other nucleotide sequences in the sample specify the same CDR3. V is TRBV5-1 and J is TRBJ1-2, with a tentative D call TRBD1 (5 bases). In germline, CDR1 is SGHRS, CDR2 YFSETQ. V was cut by 3 bases and J by 5 bases, with 8 bases left in between. The CDR3 is 12 residues long. Here the CDR3 reads CASSSDIYGYTF. CDR3 coding DNA: TGCGCCAGCAGCTCGGACATTTATGGCTACACCTTC.

The rearrangement links TRBV4-1 to TRBJ1-2; possible D gene TRBD1, 5 bases. The CDR3 consists of 13 residues. V was shortened by 0 bases and J by 8 bases, with 10 bases between the two germline ends. Germline CDR1 MGHRA, CDR2 YSYEKL. For the CDR3, the DNA is TGCGCCAGCAGCCAAGAGAACGAGGGGGGCTACACCTTC. This sequence encodes CASSQENEGGYTF.

V and J are TRBV4-1 and TRBJ2-7; weak D call: TRBD1 (6 bases). The CDR3 is 14 residues long. V was clipped by 3 bases and J by 7 bases, with 16 bases between them. Per germline, CDR1 MGHRA and CDR2 YSYEKL. The DNA of the CDR3 is TGCGCCAGCAGCCAGCCCCTGGGGGCCATGGAGCAGTACTTC. Its protein product is CASSQPLGAMEQYF.

This chain connects TRBV9 to TRBJ2-1, with D tentatively TRBD1 (6 bases). Trimming removed 1 base from V and 0 bases from J, with 11 bases in between. Germline lookup yields CDR1 SGDLS and CDR2 YYNGEE. CDR3 length: 16 residues. In DNA, the CDR3 is TGTGCCAGCAGCGTATCGACAGGATCCTCCTACAATGAGCAGTTCTTC. Encoded protein: CASSVSTGSSYNEQFF.

The genes are TRBV6-6 and TRBJ1-2; no reliable D call. Deletions cut 4 bases from V and 8 bases from J, with 11 bases between. Looked up from germline, CDR1 is MNHNY and CDR2 is SVGAGI (reference sequence). The CDR3 sequence is 12 residues long. CDR3 sequence reads: CASSSSAGGYTF. In DNA form, the CDR3 reads TGTGCCAGCAGTTCATCAGCTGGCGGCTACACCTTC.

The CDR3 is CAISDQGVFGYTF. The CDR3 DNA reads as TGTGCCATCAGTGACCAGGGGGTGTTTGGCTACACCTTC. This chain uses TRBV10-3 with TRBJ1-2, with 7 bases that match TRBD1. The J segment lost 7 bases and the V segment lost 3 bases, leaving 5 bases of the junction unmatched. Germline CDR1 and CDR2: ENHRY and SYGVKD. The CDR3 is made up of 13 amino acids.

This clone was observed once. V is TRBV6-5 and J is TRBJ2-7; a possible D gene is TRBD2 (5 bases). Germline loops: CDR1 MNHEY, CDR2 SVGAGI. The CDR3 totals 12 residues. Deletions cut 5 bases from V and 3 bases from J, with 8 bases between. The CDR3 sequence is CASSRGDYEQYF. For the CDR3, the DNA is TGTGCCAGCAGTCGGGGTGACTACGAGCAGTACTTC.

This chain joins TRBV29-1 and TRBJ2-7; a possible D gene is TRBD1 (6 bases). Looked up from germline, CDR1 is SQVTM and CDR2 is ANQGSEA. The germline V and J ends were trimmed by 5 bases and 1 base, with 9 bases remaining between them. CDR3 length equals 12 residues. The CDR3 DNA reads TGCAGCGTTTTGGACAGTTCCTACGAGCAGTACTTC. Translating gives CSVLDSSYEQYF.

V and J are TRBV27 and TRBJ2-3; 7 bases are shared with TRBD1. Unmatched junction bases numbered 11, after V lost 6 bases and J lost 2 bases. Per germline, CDR1 MNHEY and CDR2 SMNVEV (reference sequence). The CDR3 sequence is 16 residues long. CDR3 residues: CASSPLWDSNTDTQYF. Here the CDR3 DNA reads TGTGCCAGCAGCCCGCTGTGGGACAGCAACACAGATACGCAGTATTTT.